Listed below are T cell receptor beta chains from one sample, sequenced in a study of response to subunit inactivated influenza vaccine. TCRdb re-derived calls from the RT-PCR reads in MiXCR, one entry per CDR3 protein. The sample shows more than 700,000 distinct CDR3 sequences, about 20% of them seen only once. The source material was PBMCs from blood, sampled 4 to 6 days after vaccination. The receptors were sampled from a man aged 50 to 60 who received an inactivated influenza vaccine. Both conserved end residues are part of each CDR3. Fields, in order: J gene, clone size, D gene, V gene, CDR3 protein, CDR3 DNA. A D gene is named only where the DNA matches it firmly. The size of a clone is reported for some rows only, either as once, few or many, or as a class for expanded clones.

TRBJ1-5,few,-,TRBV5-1,CASSLTPGQPQHF,TGCGCCAGCAGCTTAACCCCGGGGCAGCCCCAGCATTTT
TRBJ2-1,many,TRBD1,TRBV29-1,CSVRTGSSYNEQFF,TGCAGCGTCCGGACAGGGAGCTCCTACAATGAGCAGTTCTTC
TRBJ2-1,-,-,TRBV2,CASRQSSSYNEQFF,TGTGCCAGCAGGCAGTCGAGCTCCTACAATGAGCAGTTCTTC
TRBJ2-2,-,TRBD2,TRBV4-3,CASSHPGRGTGELFF,TGCGCCAGCAGCCACCCCGGGAGGGGCACCGGGGAGCTGTTTTTT
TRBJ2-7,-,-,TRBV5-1,CASSPQGGLSYEQYF,TGCGCCAGCAGCCCCCAAGGGGGATTGTCCTACGAGCAGTACTTC
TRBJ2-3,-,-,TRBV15,CATTKPHFTDTQYF,TGTGCCACTACCAAACCACACTTCACAGATACGCAGTATTTT
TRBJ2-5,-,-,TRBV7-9,CASSSSVRGYQETQYF,TGTGCCAGCAGTTCATCAGTTCGGGGGTACCAAGAGACCCAGTACTTC
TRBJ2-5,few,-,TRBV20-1,CSARQVEETQYF,TGCAGTGCTAGACAGGTCGAAGAGACCCAGTACTTC
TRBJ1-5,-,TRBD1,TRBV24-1,CATTLTGGGNQPQHF,TGTGCCACCACCTTGACAGGGGGTGGCAATCAGCCCCAGCATTTT
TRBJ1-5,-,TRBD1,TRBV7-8,CASSIGTARTHPQHF,TGTGCCAGCAGCATTGGGACAGCTAGGACTCATCCCCAGCATTTT
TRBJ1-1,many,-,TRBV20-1,CSAREYRKNTEAFF,TGCAGTGCTAGAGAGTATAGAAAGAACACTGAAGCTTTCTTT
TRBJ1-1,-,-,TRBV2,CASSEVQQNTEAFF,TGTGCCAGCAGTGAAGTTCAACAGAACACTGAAGCTTTCTTT
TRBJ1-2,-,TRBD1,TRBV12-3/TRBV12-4,CASRDQNRGYGYTF,TGTGCCAGCAGAGACCAAAACAGGGGATATGGCTACACCTTC
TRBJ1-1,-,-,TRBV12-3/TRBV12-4,CASKAWNTEAFF,TGTGCCAGCAAGGCATGGAACACTGAAGCTTTCTTT
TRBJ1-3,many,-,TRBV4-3,CASSQAIPGAAGNTIYF,TGCGCCAGCAGCCAAGCAATTCCAGGGGCGGCGGGAAACACCATATATTTT
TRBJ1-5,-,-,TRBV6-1,CASSEVRQGRQPQHF,TGTGCCAGCAGTGAAGTACGGCAGGGCCGTCAGCCCCAGCATTTT
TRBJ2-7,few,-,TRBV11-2,CASSLRTAGYEQYF,TGTGCCAGCAGCTTACGTACGGCGGGCTACGAGCAGTACTTC
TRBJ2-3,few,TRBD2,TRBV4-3,CASSQGYLAGELSTDTQYF,TGCGCCAGCAGCCAAGGTTACCTAGCGGGGGAACTTAGCACAGATACGCAGTATTTT
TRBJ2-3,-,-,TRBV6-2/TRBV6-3,CASSYFAHTDTQYF,TGTGCCAGCAGTTACTTTGCCCACACAGATACGCAGTATTTT
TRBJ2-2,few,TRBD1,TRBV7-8,CASSLSSQGAGELFF,TGTGCCAGCAGCTTATCGTCACAGGGGGCCGGGGAGCTGTTTTTT
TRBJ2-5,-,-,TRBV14,CASSQDQGSETQYF,TGTGCCAGCAGCCAAGACCAGGGTTCCGAGACCCAGTACTTC
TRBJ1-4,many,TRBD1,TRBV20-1,CSARDTRTGIGEKLFF,TGCAGTGCTAGAGATACAAGGACAGGGATCGGGGAAAAACTGTTTTTT
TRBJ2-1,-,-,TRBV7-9,CASEKRTSYNEQFF,TGTGCCAGCGAGAAAAGAACTTCCTACAATGAGCAGTTCTTC
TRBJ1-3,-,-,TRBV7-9,CASSFGGNTGGNTIYF,TGTGCCAGCAGCTTCGGCGGTAATACTGGGGGAAACACCATATATTTT
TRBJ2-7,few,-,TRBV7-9,CASSLGEPRRGEQYF,TGTGCCAGCAGCTTAGGAGAACCCCGGAGAGGCGAGCAGTACTTC
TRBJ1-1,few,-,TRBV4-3,CASSQDRSEWSEAFF,TGCGCCAGCAGCCAAGATCGGTCGGAGTGGTCCGAAGCTTTCTTT
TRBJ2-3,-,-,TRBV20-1,CSARGAPPGGDFTDTQYF,TGCAGTGCTAGAGGGGCCCCCCCGGGGGGCGACTTCACAGATACGCAGTATTTT
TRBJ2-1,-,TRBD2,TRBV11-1,CASSPRTSGRRSSYNEQFF,TGTGCCAGCAGCCCACGGACTAGCGGGAGGCGTAGTTCCTACAATGAGCAGTTCTTC
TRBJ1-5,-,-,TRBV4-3,CASSQSTDNQPQHF,TGCGCCAGCAGCCAATCTACAGACAATCAGCCCCAGCATTTT
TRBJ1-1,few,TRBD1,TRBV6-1,CASRPPRTGTNTEAFF,TGTGCCAGCAGACCCCCAAGGACAGGTACGAACACTGAAGCTTTCTTT
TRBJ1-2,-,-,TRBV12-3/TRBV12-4,CASSPDSFGYTF,TGTGCCAGCAGCCCTGACAGTTTTGGCTACACCTTC
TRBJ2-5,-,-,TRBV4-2,CASSQEEGTLQETQYF,TGTGCCAGCAGCCAAGAAGAGGGGACTCTTCAAGAGACCCAGTACTTC
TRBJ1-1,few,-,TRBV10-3,CAISEPRRIGDTEAFF,TGTGCCATCAGTGAGCCAAGACGAATCGGGGACACTGAAGCTTTCTTT
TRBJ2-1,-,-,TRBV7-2,CASSHDRYNEQFF,TGTGCCAGCAGCCACGACAGATACAATGAGCAGTTCTTC
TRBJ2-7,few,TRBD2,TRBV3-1,CASSRDWGASGGYEQYF,TGTGCCAGCAGCCGGGATTGGGGGGCTAGCGGGGGCTACGAGCAGTACTTC
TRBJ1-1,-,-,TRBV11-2,CASSLGKTIRNTEAFF,TGTGCCAGCAGCTTAGGGAAGACAATTCGGAACACTGAAGCTTTCTTT
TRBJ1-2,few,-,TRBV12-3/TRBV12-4,CASSIGPGHNYGYTF,TGTGCCAGCAGCATTGGCCCGGGACACAACTATGGCTACACCTTC
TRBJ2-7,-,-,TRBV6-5,CASSYSLKAGWNEQYF,TGTGCCAGCAGTTACTCGCTGAAGGCAGGGTGGAACGAGCAGTACTTC
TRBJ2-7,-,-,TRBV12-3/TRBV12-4,CASSPGGYSYEQYF,TGTGCCAGCAGTCCCGGGGGCTACTCCTACGAGCAGTACTTC
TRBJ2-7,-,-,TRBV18,CASSPRGTAYEQYF,TGTGCCAGCTCACCCCGAGGGACGGCCTACGAGCAGTACTTC
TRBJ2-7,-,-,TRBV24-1,CATSVGDYEQYF,TGTGCCACCAGTGTCGGGGATTACGAGCAGTACTTC
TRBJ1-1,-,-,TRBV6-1,CASIGRRETEAFF,TGTGCCAGCATAGGACGGAGGGAAACTGAAGCTTTCTTT
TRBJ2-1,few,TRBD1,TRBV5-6,CASSLQGVVNEQFF,TGTGCCAGCAGCTTACAGGGGGTGGTCAATGAGCAGTTCTTC
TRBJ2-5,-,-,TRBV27,CASSTRVAETQYF,TGTGCCAGCAGTACCCGAGTAGCAGAGACCCAGTACTTC
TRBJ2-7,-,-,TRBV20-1,CSARGGPNSYEQYF,TGCAGTGCTAGAGGGGGGCCAAACTCCTACGAGCAGTACTTC
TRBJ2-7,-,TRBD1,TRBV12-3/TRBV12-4,CASSGTWTGKSYEQYF,TGTGCCAGCAGTGGCACCTGGACAGGGAAGTCCTACGAGCAGTACTTC
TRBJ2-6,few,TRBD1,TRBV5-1,CASSLGTGVFTSGANVLTF,TGCGCCAGCAGCTTGGGGACAGGGGTTTTCACCTCTGGGGCCAACGTCCTGACTTTC
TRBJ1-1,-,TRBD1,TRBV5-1,CASSLGARGQGEAFF,TGCGCCAGCAGCTTAGGGGCCCGGGGACAGGGGGAAGCTTTCTTT
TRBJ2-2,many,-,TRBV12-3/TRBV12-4,CASSLTGQTNTGELFF,TGTGCCAGCAGTTTGACAGGCCAGACGAACACCGGGGAGCTGTTTTTT
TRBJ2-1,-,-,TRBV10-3,CAIRGSRDPPYNEQFF,TGTGCCATCAGGGGGAGCCGGGATCCCCCCTACAATGAGCAGTTCTTC
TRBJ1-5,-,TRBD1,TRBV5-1,CASSPGQGSQPQHF,TGCGCCAGCAGCCCGGGACAGGGGAGCCAGCCCCAGCATTTT
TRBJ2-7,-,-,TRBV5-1,CASMGAQGEQYF,TGCGCCAGCATGGGGGCCCAAGGGGAGCAGTACTTC
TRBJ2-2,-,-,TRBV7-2,CASSLSNLGSGELFF,TGTGCCAGCAGCTTAAGTAATTTGGGGTCCGGGGAGCTGTTTTTT